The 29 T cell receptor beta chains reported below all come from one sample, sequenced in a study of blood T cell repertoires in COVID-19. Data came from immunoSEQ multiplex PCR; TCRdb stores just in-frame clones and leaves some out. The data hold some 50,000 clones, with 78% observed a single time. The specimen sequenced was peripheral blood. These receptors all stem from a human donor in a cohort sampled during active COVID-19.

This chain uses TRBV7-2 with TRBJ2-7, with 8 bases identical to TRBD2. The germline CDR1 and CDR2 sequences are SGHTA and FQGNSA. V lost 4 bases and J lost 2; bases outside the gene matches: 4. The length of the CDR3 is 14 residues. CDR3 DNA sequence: TGTGCCAGCAGCTCTTTCGGGGGGGCCTACGAGCAGTACTTC. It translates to CASSSFGGAYEQYF. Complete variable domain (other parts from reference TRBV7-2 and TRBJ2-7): GAGVSQSPSNKVTEKGKDVELRCDPISGHTALYWYRQSLGQGLEFLIYFQGNSAPDKSGLPSDRFSAERTGGSVSTLTIQRTQQEDSAVYLCASSSFGGAYEQYFGPGTRLTVT.

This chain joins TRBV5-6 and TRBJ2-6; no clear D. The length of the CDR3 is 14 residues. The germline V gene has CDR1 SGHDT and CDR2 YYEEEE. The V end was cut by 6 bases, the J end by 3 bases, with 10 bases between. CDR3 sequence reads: CASTPISGANVLTF. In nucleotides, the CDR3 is TGTGCCAGCACCCCGATTAGTGGGGCCAACGTCCTGACTTTC.

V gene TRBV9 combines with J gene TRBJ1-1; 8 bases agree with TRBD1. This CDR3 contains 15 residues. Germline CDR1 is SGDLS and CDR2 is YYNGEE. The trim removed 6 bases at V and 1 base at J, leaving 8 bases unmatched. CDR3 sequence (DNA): TGTGCCAGCACCCCAGGGGGCGTAGGGAACACTGAAGCTTTCTTT. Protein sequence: CASTPGGVGNTEAFF.

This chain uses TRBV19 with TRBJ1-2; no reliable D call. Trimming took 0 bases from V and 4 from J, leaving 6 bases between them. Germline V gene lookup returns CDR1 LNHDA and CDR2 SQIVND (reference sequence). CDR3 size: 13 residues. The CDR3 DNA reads TGTGCCAGTAGTATAGATCTCGGCTATGGCTACACCTTC. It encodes CASSIDLGYGYTF.

In DNA, the CDR3 is TGTGCCGGAAAAGGACATCTCGATACCCGCCCAACCCTCCACTTT. It encodes CAGKGHLDTRPTLHF. This rearrangement joins TRBV9 to TRBJ1-6, with a tentative D call TRBD1 (5 bases). Germline lookup yields CDR1 SGDLS and CDR2 YYNGEE. Trimming took off 10 bases at V and 14 bases at J, with 28 bases between the two ends. The CDR3 has 15 amino acids.

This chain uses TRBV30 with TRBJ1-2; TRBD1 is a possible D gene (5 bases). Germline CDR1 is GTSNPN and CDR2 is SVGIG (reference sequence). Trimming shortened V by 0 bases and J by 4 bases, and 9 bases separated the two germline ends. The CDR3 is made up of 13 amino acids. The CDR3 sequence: CAWSVSGAYGYTF. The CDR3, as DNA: TGTGCCTGGAGTGTATCTGGGGCCTATGGCTACACCTTC.

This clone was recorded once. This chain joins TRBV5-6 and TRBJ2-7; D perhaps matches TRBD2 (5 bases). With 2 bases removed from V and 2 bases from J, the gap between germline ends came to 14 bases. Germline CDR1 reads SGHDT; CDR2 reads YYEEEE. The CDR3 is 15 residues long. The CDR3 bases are TGTGCCAGCAGCTTTCGGTCGGGATCGACCTACGAGCAGTACTTC. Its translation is CASSFRSGSTYEQYF.

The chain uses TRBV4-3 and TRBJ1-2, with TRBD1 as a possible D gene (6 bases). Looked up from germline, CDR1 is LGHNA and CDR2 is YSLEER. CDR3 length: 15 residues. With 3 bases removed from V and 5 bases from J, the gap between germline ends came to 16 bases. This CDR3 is CASSQGAATGYGYTF. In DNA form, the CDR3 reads TGCGCCAGCAGCCAGGGGGCAGCCACAGGATATGGCTACACCTTC.

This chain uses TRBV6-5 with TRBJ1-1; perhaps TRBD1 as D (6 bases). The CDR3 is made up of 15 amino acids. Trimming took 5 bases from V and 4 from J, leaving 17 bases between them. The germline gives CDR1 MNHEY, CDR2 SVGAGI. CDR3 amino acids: CASSRQALGITEAFF. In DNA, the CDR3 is TGTGCCAGCAGTAGACAGGCCCTGGGTATCACTGAAGCTTTCTTT.

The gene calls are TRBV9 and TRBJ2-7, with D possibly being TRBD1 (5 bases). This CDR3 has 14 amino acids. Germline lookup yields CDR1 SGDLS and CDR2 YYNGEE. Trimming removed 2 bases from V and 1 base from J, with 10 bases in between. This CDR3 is CASSVFRDSYEQYF. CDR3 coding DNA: TGTGCCAGCAGCGTCTTCAGGGATTCCTACGAGCAGTACTTC.

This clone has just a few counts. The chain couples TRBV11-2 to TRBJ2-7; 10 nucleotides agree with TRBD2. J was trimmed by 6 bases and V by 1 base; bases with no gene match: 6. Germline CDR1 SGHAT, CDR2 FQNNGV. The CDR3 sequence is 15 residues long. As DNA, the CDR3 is TGTGCCAGCAGCTTAGTAGCGGGAGGCCGTGGCGAGCAGTACTTC. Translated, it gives CASSLVAGGRGEQYF.

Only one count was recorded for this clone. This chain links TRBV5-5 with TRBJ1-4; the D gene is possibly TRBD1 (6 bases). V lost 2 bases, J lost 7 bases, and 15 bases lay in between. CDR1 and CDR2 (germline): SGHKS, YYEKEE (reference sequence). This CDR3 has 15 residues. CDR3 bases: TGTGCCAGCAGCTTTCAGGGGAGGGGGAGTGAAAAACTGTTTTTT. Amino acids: CASSFQGRGSEKLFF.

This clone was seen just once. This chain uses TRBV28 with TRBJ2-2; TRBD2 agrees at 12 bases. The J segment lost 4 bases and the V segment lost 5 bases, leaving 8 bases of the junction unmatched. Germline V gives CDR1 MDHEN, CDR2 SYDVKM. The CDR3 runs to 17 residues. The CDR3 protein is CASSPQGLAGLTGELFF. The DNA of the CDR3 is TGTGCCAGCAGTCCCCAAGGACTAGCGGGGCTCACCGGGGAGCTGTTTTTT.

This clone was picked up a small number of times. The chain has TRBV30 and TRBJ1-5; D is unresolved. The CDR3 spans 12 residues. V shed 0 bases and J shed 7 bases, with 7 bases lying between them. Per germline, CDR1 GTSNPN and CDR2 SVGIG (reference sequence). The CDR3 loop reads CAWSVGGQPQHF. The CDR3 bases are TGTGCCTGGAGTGTGGGAGGACAGCCCCAGCATTTT.

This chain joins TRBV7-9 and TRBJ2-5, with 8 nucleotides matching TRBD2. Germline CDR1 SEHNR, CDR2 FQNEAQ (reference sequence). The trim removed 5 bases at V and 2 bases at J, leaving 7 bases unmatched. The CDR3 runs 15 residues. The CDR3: CASSPFGGGQETQYF. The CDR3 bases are TGTGCCAGCAGCCCCTTCGGGGGGGGTCAAGAGACCCAGTACTTC.

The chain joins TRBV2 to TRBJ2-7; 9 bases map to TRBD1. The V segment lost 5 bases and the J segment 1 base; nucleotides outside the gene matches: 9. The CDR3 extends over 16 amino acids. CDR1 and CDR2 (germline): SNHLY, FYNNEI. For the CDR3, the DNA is TGTGCCAGCAGTACCCCGGGACAGGGTATTTCCTACGAGCAGTACTTC. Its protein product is CASSTPGQGISYEQYF.

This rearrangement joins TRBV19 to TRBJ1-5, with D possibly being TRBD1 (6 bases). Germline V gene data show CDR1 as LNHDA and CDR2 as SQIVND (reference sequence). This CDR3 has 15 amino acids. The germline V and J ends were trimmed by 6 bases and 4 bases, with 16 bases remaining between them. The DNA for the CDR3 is TGTGCCAGTAGAGGTAAAGGACAGAGAAATCAGCCCCAGCATTTT. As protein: CASRGKGQRNQPQHF.

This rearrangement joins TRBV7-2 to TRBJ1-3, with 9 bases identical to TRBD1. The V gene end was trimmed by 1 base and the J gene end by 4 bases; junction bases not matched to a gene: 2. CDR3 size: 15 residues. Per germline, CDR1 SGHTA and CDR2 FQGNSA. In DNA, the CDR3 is TGTGCCAGCAGCTTAGTGGGGACAGGGGGAAACACCATATATTTT. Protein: CASSLVGTGGNTIYF.

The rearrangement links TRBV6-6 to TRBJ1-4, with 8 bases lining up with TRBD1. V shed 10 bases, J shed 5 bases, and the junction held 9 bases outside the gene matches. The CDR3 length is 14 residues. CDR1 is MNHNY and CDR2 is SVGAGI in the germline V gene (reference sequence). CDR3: CATGWGTGNEKLFF. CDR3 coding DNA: TGTGCCACCGGCTGGGGGACAGGAAATGAAAAACTGTTTTTT.

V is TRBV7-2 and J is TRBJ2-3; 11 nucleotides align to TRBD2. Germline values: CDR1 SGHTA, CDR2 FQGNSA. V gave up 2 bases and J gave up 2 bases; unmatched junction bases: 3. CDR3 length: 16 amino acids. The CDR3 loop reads CASSLTSGRNTDTQYF. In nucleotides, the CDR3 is TGTGCCAGCAGCTTAACTAGCGGGAGAAACACAGATACGCAGTATTTT.

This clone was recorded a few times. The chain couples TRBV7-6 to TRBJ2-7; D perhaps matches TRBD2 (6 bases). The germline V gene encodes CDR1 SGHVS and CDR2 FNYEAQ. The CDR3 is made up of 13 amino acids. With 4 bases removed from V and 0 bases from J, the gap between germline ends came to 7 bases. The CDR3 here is CASSSSASYEQYF. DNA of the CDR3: TGTGCCAGCAGCTCTAGCGCCTCCTACGAGCAGTACTTC.

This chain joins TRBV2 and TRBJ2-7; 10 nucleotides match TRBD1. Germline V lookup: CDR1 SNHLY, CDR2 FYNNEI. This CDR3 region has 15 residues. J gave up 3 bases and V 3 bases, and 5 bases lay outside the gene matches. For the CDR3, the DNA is TGTGCCAGCAGTGAGGGAGGGACAGGGGACTACGAGCAGTACTTC. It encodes CASSEGGTGDYEQYF.

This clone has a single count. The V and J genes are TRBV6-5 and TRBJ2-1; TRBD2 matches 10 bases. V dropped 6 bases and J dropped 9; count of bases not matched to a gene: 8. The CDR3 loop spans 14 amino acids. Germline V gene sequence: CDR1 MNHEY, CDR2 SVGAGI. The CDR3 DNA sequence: TGTGCCAGCAGATCTAGCGGGAGCAGTAGTGAGCAGTTCTTC. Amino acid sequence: CASRSSGSSSEQFF.

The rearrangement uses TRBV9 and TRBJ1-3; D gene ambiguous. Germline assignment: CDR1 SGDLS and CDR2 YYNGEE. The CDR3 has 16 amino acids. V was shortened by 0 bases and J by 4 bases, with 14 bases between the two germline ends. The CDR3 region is CASSVGFRREGNTIYF. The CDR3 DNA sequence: TGTGCCAGCAGCGTAGGCTTCAGGCGGGAGGGAAACACCATATATTTT.

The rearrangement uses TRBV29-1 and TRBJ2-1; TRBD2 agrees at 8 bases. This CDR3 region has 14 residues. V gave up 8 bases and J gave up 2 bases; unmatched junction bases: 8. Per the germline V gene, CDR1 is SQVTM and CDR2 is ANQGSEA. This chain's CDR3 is CSTEGLAAYNEQFF. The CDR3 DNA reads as TGCAGCACCGAAGGACTAGCAGCCTACAATGAGCAGTTCTTC.

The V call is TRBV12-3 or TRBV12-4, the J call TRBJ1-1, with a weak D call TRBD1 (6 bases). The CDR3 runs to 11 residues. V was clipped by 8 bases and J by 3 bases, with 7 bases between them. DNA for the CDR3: TGTGCCAGCTCAGGGGACACTGAAGCTTTCTTT. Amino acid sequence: CASSGDTEAFF.

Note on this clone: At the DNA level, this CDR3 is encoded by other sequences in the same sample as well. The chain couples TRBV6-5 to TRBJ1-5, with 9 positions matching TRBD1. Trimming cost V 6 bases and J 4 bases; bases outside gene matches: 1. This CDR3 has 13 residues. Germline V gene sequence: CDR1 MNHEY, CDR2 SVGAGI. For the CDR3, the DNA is TGTGCCAGCAGGGGACAGGGAAATCAGCCCCAGCATTTT. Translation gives CASRGQGNQPQHF.

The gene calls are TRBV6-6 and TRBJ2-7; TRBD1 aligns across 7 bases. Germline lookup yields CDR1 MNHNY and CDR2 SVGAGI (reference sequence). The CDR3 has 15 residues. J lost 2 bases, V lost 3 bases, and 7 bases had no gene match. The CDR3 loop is CASSYGDRAAYEQYF. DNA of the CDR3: TGTGCCAGCAGTTATGGCGACAGGGCAGCCTACGAGCAGTACTTC.

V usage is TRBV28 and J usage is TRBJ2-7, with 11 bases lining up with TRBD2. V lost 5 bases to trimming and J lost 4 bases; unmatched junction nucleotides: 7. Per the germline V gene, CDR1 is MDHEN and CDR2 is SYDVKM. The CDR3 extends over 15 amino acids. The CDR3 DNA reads TGTGCCAGCAGTCTTAGCGGGGGGGCCGTTTACGAGCAGTACTTC. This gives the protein CASSLSGGAVYEQYF.